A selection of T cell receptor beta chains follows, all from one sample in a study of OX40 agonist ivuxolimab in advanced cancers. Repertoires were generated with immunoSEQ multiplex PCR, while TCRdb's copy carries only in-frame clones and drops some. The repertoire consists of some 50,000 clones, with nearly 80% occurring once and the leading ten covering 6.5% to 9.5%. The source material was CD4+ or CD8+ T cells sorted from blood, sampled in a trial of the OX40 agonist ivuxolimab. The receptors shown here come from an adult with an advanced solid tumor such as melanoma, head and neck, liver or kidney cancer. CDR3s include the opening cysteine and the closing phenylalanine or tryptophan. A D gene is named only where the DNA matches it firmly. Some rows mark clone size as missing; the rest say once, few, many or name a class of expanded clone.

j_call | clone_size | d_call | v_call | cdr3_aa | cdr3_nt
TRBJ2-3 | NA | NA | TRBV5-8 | CASSSLRSNADTQYF | TGTGCCAGCAGCAGCTTGAGGAGTAACGCAGATACGCAGTATTTT
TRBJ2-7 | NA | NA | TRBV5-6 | CASSFNRGLGEQYF | TGTGCCAGCAGTTTCAACAGGGGACTGGGCGAGCAGTACTTC
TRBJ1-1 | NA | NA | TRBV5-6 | CASSLGPGRGAGTEAFF | TGTGCCAGCAGCTTGGGACCCGGCCGGGGGGCGGGAACTGAAGCTTTCTTT
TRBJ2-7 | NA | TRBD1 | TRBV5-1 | CASSSGTGGYEQYF | TGCGCCAGCAGCTCCGGGACAGGGGGCTACGAGCAGTACTTC
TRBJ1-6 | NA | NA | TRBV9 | CASSVGTLLPGTDYNSPLHF | TGTGCCAGCAGCGTAGGCACCCTACTCCCCGGGACCGACTATAATTCACCCCTCCACTTT
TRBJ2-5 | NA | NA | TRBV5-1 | CASSSTGPRETQYF | TGCGCCAGCAGCTCCACCGGGCCCAGAGAGACCCAGTACTTC
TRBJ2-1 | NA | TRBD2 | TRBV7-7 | CASSLDGGSSYNEQFF | TGTGCCAGCAGCTTAGATGGCGGGAGCTCCTACAATGAGCAGTTCTTC
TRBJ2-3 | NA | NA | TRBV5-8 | CASTQTGLGADTQYF | TGTGCCAGCACCCAAACAGGCTTGGGTGCAGATACGCAGTATTTT
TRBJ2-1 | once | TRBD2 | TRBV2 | CASRPGRGEQFF | TGTGCCAGCCGCCCTGGGAGGGGTGAGCAGTTCTTC
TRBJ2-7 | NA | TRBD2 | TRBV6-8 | CASSYVGGYSYEQYF | TGTGCCAGCAGTTACGTGGGGGGGTACTCCTACGAGCAGTACTTC
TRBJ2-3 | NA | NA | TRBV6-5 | CASSYGQRTDAQYF | TGTGCCAGCAGTTACGGGCAGAGGACAGATGCGCAGTATTTT
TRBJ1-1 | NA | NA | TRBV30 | CAWSVGEDDTEAFF | TGTGCCTGGAGTGTGGGGGAAGATGACACTGAAGCTTTCTTT
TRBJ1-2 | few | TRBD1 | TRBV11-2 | CASSPRDRGGYTF | TGTGCCAGCAGCCCACGGGACAGGGGGGGCTACACCTTC
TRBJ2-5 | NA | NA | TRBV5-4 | CASTRDRGPQETQYF | TGTGCCAGCACCCGGGACCGAGGACCCCAAGAGACCCAGTACTTC
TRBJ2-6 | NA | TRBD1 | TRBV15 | CATSTGGQALSGANVLTF | TGTGCCACCAGCACTGGGGGACAGGCGCTTTCTGGGGCCAACGTCCTGACTTTC
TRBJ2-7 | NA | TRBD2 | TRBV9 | CASSEGLADYEQYF | TGTGCCAGCAGCGAGGGACTAGCGGACTACGAGCAGTACTTC
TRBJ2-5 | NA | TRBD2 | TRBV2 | CASSLERGGTQYF | TGTGCCAGCAGTCTTGAACGCGGGGGGACCCAGTACTTC
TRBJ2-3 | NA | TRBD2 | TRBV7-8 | CASSLTGLAGVGTDTQYF | TGTGCCAGCAGCTTAACAGGACTAGCGGGAGTAGGCACAGATACGCAGTATTTT
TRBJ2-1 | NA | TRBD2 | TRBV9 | CASSAGLTSYNEQFF | TGTGCCAGCAGCGCGGGACTAACTTCCTACAATGAGCAGTTCTTC
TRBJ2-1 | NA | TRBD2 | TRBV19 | CASNLIAGDGNEQFF | TGTGCCAGTAATTTAATAGCGGGAGATGGCAATGAGCAGTTCTTC
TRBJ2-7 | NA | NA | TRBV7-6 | CASSSSRTVGYEQYF | TGTGCCAGCAGCTCCAGCCGGACAGTTGGCTACGAGCAGTACTTC
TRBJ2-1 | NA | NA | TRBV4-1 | CASSAWGLANNEQFF | TGCGCCAGCAGCGCCTGGGGTCTAGCAAACAATGAGCAGTTCTTC
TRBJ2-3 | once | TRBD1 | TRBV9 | CASSSLQGATDTQYF | TGTGCCAGCAGCTCCCTTCAGGGGGCAACAGATACGCAGTATTTT
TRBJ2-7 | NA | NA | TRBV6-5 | CARGSSGVYSYEQYF | TGTGCCAGGGGATCCTCAGGGGTCTACTCCTACGAGCAGTACTTC
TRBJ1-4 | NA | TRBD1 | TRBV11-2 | CASSLVRDRWISVEKLFF | TGTGCCAGCAGCTTAGTTAGGGACAGATGGATATCCGTTGAAAAACTGTTTTTT
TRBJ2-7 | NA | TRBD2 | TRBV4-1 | CATYQTGTSGSRSYEQYF | TGCGCCACCTATCAGACCGGGACTAGCGGGAGTAGGTCCTACGAGCAGTACTTC
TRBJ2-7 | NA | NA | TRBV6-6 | CASTVPGHIPEQYF | TGTGCCAGCACCGTCCCCGGACATATCCCCGAGCAGTACTTC
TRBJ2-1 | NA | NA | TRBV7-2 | CASSLEGGEQFF | TGTGCCAGCAGCTTAGAGGGGGGTGAGCAGTTCTTC
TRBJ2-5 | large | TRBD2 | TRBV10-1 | CASTQRGVLAGDFTQYF | TGCGCCAGCACACAGAGGGGGGTCCTAGCGGGAGATTTCACCCAGTACTTC
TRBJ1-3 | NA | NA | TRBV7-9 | CADAGSSGNTIYF | TGTGCCGATGCGGGTTCATCTGGAAACACCATATATTTT
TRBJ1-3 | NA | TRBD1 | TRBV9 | CASSDGQGSGNTIYF | TGTGCCAGCAGCGACGGACAGGGGAGTGGAAACACCATATATTTT
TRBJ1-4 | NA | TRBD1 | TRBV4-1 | CASSKGQGLIATNEKLFF | TGCGCCAGCAGCAAGGGACAGGGACTTATAGCAACTAATGAAAAACTGTTTTTT
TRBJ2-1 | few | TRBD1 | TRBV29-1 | CSVEDGTAYNEQFF | TGCAGCGTTGAAGATGGGACAGCCTACAATGAGCAGTTCTTC
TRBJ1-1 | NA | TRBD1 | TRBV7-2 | CASSRDRGNTEAFF | TGTGCCAGCAGCCGGGACAGGGGTAATACTGAAGCTTTCTTT
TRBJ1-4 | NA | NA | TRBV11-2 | CASSRDVNEKLFF | TGTGCCAGCAGTAGGGACGTCAATGAAAAACTGTTTTTT
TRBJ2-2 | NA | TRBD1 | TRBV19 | CASSIDQGAGELFF | TGTGCCAGTAGTATAGACCAGGGGGCCGGGGAGCTGTTTTTT
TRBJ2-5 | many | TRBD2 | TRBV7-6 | CASSFSGLTGTQYF | TGTGCCAGCAGCTTCTCGGGACTAACTGGGACCCAGTACTTC
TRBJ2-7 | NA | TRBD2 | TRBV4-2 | CASSQVAREGLYEQYF | TGTGCCAGCAGCCAAGTTGCGCGGGAGGGCCTCTACGAGCAGTACTTC
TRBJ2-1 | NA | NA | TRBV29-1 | CSVEPNRVAFF | TGCAGCGTTGAACCCAACAGGGTTGCATTCTTC
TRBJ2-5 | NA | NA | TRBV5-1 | CASSSGGSVETQYF | TGCGCCAGCAGCTCTGGGGGAAGTGTGGAGACCCAGTACTTC
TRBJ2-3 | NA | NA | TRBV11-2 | CASSYGLDTQYF | TGTGCCAGCAGCTACGGTCTAGATACGCAGTATTTT
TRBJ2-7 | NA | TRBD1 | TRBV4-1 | CASSLKTGETYEQYF | TGCGCCAGCAGCCTAAAGACAGGGGAAACGTACGAGCAGTACTTC
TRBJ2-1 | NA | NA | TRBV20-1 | CSAGGDNEQFF | TGCAGTGCTGGTGGGGACAATGAGCAGTTCTTC
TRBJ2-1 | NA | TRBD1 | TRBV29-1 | CSATPGQTNEQFF | TGCAGCGCCACCCCGGGACAGACCAATGAGCAGTTCTTC
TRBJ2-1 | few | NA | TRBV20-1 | CSAPVLNEQFF | TGCAGTGCGCCGGTCCTCAATGAGCAGTTCTTC
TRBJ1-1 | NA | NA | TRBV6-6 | CASSYIGGTSEAFF | TGTGCCAGCAGTTACATAGGAGGCACATCTGAAGCTTTCTTT
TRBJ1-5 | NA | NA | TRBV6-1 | CASSSDGSNQPQHF | TGTGCCAGCAGTTCGGACGGGAGCAATCAGCCCCAGCATTTT
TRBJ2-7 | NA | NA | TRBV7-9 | CASSLGLGSYEQYF | TGTGCCAGCAGCTTGGGGTTAGGGAGCTACGAGCAGTACTTC
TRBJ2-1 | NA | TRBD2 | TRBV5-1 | CASSLAGASGFNEQFF | TGCGCCAGCAGCTTGGCCGGAGCTAGCGGTTTCAATGAGCAGTTCTTC
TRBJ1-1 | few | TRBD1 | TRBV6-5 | CASSYDGQGIQTEAFF | TGTGCCAGCAGTTACGATGGACAGGGTATACAAACTGAAGCTTTCTTT
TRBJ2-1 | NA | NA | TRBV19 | CASSYPGENEQFF | TGTGCCAGTAGTTATCCAGGGGAGAATGAGCAGTTCTTC
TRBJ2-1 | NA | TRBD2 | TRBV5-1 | CASSGRLAGEGEQFF | TGCGCCAGCAGCGGTAGACTAGCGGGAGAAGGTGAGCAGTTCTTC
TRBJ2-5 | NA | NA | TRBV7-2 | CASSFAPGETQYF | TGTGCCAGCAGCTTCGCCCCCGGGGAGACCCAGTACTTC
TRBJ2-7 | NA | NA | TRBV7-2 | CASSLGQNYEQYF | TGTGCCAGCAGCTTAGGACAGAACTACGAGCAGTACTTC
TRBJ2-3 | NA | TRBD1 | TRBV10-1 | CASSPGGFADTQYF | TGCGCCAGCAGCCCAGGGGGCTTCGCAGATACGCAGTATTTT